This T cell receptor beta chain was sequenced for a study of T-cell reconstitution after alpha-beta-depleted transplantation in children. Library preparation (for TCRbeta) was performed with unique molecular identifiers. TCRdb re-analysed the PCR reads in MiXCR, keeping a single row per CDR3 protein. The sample lists 700,000 or so distinct CDR3 sequences, about an eighth seen once, with 0.65% to 0.9% in the top ten. The CDR3 consists of 13 residues. V was trimmed by 5 bases and J by 0 bases, leaving 4 bases between them. The germline CDR1 and CDR2 sequences are MNHNY and SVGAGI (reference sequence). This clonotype was found many times. Its antigen is as yet unknown. The study, taken as a whole, reports: The origin of high day-60 TCRbeta diversity in some patients lay in surviving recipient T cells and thymic progenitors. Once a year had passed after transplant, T-cell counts and diversity came mostly from newly produced T cells. As was reported, about two months after transplant, alpha-beta T cells came from several hundred expanded graft clones.

The genes are TRBV6-6 and TRBJ1-4; D remains ambiguous. This TCR was recovered from a girl aged 2 to 9 with congenital amegakaryocytic thrombocytopenia, due to receive a stem cell transplant. The sample here was PBMCs, taken before TCRalphabeta/CD19-depleted stem cell transplant. The CDR3 coding sequence is TGTGCCAGCAGTGGCGCAACTAATGAAAAACTGTTTTTT. It yields the protein CASSGATNEKLFF.